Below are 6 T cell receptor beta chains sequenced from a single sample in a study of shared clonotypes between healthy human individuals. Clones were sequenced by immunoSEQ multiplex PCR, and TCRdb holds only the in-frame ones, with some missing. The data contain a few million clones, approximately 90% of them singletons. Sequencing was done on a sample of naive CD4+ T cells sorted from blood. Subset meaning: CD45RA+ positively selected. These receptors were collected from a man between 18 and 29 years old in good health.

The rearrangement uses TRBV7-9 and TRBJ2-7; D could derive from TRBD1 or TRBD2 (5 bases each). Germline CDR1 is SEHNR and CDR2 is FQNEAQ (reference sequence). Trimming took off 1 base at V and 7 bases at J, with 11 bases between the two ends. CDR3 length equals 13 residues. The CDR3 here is CASSLGGWGEQYF. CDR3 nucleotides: TGTGCCAGCAGCTTAGGGGGGTGGGGAGAGCAGTACTTC.

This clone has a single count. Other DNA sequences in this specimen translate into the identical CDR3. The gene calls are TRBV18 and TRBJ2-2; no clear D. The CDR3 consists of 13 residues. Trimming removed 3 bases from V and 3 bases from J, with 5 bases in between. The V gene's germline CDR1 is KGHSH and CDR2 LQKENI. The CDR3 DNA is TGTGCCAGCTCACCTGCGGACACCGGGGAGCTGTTTTTT. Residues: CASSPADTGELFF.

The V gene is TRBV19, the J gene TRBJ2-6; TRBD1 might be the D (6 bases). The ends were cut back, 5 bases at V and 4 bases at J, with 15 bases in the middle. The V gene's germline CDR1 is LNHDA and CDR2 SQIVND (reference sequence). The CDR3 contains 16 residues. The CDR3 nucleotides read TGTGCCAGTAGTTCCTACAGGGCCCGAGGGGCCAACGTCCTGACTTTC. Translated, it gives CASSSYRARGANVLTF.

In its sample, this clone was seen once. Written as DNA, the CDR3 is TGCAGCGCCGGGACTAGCGGGGGGTGGCTAGAGCAGTTCTTC. Residues: CSAGTSGGWLEQFF. This rearrangement joins TRBV29-1 to TRBJ2-1, with 15 bases matching TRBD2. Per the germline V gene, CDR1 is SQVTM and CDR2 is ANQGSEA. Unmatched junction bases numbered 8, after V lost 7 bases and J lost 10 bases. CDR3 length: 14 residues.

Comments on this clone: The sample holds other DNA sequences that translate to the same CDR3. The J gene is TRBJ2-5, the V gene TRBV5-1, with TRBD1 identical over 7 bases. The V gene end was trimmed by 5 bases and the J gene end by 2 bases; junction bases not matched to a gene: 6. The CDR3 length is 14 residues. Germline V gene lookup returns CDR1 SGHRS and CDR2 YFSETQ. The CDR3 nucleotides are TGCGCCAGCAGTCCCGGGGACAGTCAAGAGACCCAGTACTTC. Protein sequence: CASSPGDSQETQYF.

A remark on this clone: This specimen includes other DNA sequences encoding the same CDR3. The CDR3 loop is CASSRLAGDTGELFF. DNA for the CDR3: TGTGCCAGTTCCCGGCTAGCGGGGGACACCGGGGAGCTGTTTTTT. The chain carries TRBV9 and TRBJ2-2, with 10 nucleotides matching TRBD2. The CDR3 runs to 15 residues. Germline V gene sequence: CDR1 SGDLS, CDR2 YYNGEE. V shed 8 bases and J 3 bases; nucleotides not matched to a gene: 7.